This T cell receptor beta chain was sequenced during a study of tumor-infiltrating T cells and Merkel cell polyomavirus (dated by TCRdb to about 2017). For the study in its entirety: In Merkel cell carcinoma patients, the study investigated CD8+ T cells specific for the Merkel cell polyomavirus KLL epitope. Disease stage at presentation varied among the patients, and patient follow-up lasted a median of around three years, ranging from roughly 1.1 to 6.0 years. Varied, non-standardized therapies, including chemotherapy, radiation and immunotherapies, were received by the patients. TRB sequencing was performed on KLL-tetramer-sorted cells from blood or tumor-infiltrating lymphocytes in fewer than 15 samples, as well as on about a dozen matched whole-tumor samples. Most of the whole-tumor samples were approximately 25-micron curls sectioned from formalin-fixed, paraffin-embedded tissue blocks. Across the study, one tumor sample was obtained as a frozen nodal tumor digest and one as a flash-frozen core biopsy of a metastasis. The research as a whole found: A significant MCC-specific survival advantage (P = 0.0051) was associated with tumors having more unique KLL-specific clonotypes (roughly 5-110 vs 0-3). Significantly improved MCC-specific survival was associated with a higher intratumoral fraction of KLL-specific T cells (roughly 1.9-18% versus 0-0.14%). The small sample size of the study (n ≈ 12 patients) is a limitation. KLL-specific TRB repertoires were diverse and largely private, with only one public clonotype among about 430 unique sequences, shared by two patients. Only a single viral epitope was studied, so T cells against other Merkel cell polyomavirus epitopes were not captured.

The CDR3 starts with the cysteine, ends with the phenylalanine, and has 15 residues. The sequence is cut down to CDR3 DNA, 45 bases in frame from base 1. CDR1 and CDR2, looked up from the germline V gene (reference sequence), are LNHDA and SQIVND. V has 5 bases trimmed and J has 3 bases trimmed; junction bases matching no gene number 7. By immunohistochemistry, the tumors of all patients showed robust positive staining for Merkel cell polyomavirus Large T antigen. The study included about a dozen Merkel cell carcinoma patients whose blood and/or cultured TIL contained robust KLL-tetramer+ populations exceeding 0.04% of CD8+ T cells. All patients were identified as Caucasian, and a median age of approximately 69 years (range roughly 45 to 80 years) was recorded. Lymph node tumors were analyzed for patients with unknown primaries who presented with nodal disease, or when there was not enough primary tissue.

Library preparation used the immunoSEQ multiplex PCR assay. Adaptive Biotechnologies (Seattle, WA) carried out genomic DNA extraction, TRB sequencing and normalization. Under the source paper's analysis protocol: Clonality was computed as one minus Shannon entropy of productive TRB sequences normalized by log2 of unique productive sequences. KLL-specific clonotypes in tumors were found by matching TCRbeta CDR3 amino acid sequences to the sequences from the tetramer-sorted sample of each patient. TCRdb re-hosts the immuneACCESS table, in-frame sequences only. Its copies lack some clones; in the studies checked, an unresolved V gene accounts for under half of them, and the cause for the rest is not known. The V and J calls and clone size are taken from that table; D and trimming were inferred from the DNA. Counted in this sample were more than 20,000 clones; roughly nine tenths of them appeared once. The ten largest clones take up around 2.7% of the sample.

A word on this clone: What this receptor recognizes is not known. It has no much larger one-base neighbor in the sample; base qualities were not kept.

The rearranged chain carries TRBV19 and TRBJ1-1, with 9 central nucleotides matching TRBD1. This receptor was identified in a man between 45 and 60 years old with Merkel cell carcinoma. Specimen: lymph node tissue. The nucleotide sequence is given as TGTGCCAGTAGTCCGTGGACAGGGGAGCACACTGAAGCTTTCTTT. Its product reads: CASSPWTGEHTEAFF.